This T cell receptor beta chain was sequenced for a study of blood T cell repertoires in COVID-19. Study details: PBMCs, B-cell-depleted T cells, or T cells were the source of the cDNA or gDNA that made up the material.

In germline, CDR1 is SGHNT, CDR2 YYREEE (reference sequence). The CDR3 is 14 residues long. Trimming took 2 bases from V and 4 from J; bases not matched to a gene: 4. Using immunoSEQ multiplex PCR, the repertoire was profiled, and TCRdb retains in-frame clones only, with some absent. The sample records hundreds of thousands of clones, approximately 86% being singletons. During active infection, Seattle patients enrolled and were then monitored through disease. This TCR was recovered from a woman aged 55-70 years with COVID-19, enrolled during active disease. V usage is TRBV5-4 and J usage is TRBJ2-7; TRBD1 matches at 9 bases. The sample was peripheral blood. CDR3 amino acids: CASSFTGGGYEQYF. The CDR3 DNA sequence: TGTGCCAGCAGCTTTACAGGGGGCGGGTACGAGCAGTACTTC.